The rows below give T cell receptor beta chains drawn from one sample of a study of cytomegalovirus exposure and HLA in healthy donors. Assay: immunoSEQ multiplex PCR; the TCRdb copy retains only in-frame clones and omits some. This repertoire includes 180,000 or so clones. Sequenced material: PBMCs. All receptors come from a woman younger than 30 in good health and CMV-seropositive. The CDR3 runs from the conserved cysteine through the conserved F or W. The D gene is left open where the match is weak.

j_call v_call d_call cdr3_aa cdr3_nt
TRBJ2-3 TRBV5-5 TRBD1 CASSLELTGVLGDTQYF TGTGCCAGCAGCTTGGAGTTGACAGGGGTTTTAGGAGATACGCAGTATTTT
TRBJ2-5 TRBV30 NA CAWNGGGETQYF TGTGCCTGGAATGGGGGCGGAGAGACCCAGTACTTC
TRBJ2-1 TRBV2 NA CASTGLYNEQFF TGTGCCAGCACGGGGTTATACAATGAGCAGTTCTTC
TRBJ2-4 TRBV18 TRBD1 CASSPGQSNKNIQYF TGTGCCAGCTCCCCGGGACAGTCGAATAAAAACATTCAGTACTTC
TRBJ1-2 TRBV21-1 NA CASSKKGGGMPNGYTF TGTGCCAGCAGCAAAAAGGGTGGGGGGATGCCTAATGGCTACACCTTC
TRBJ2-3 TRBV5-1 TRBD2 CASSLPSGTTDTQYF TGCGCCAGCAGCTTGCCTAGCGGAACCACAGATACGCAGTATTTT
TRBJ2-1 TRBV29-1 TRBD1 CSVHFRTGKGSYNEQFF TGCAGCGTTCACTTTAGGACAGGGAAAGGCTCCTACAATGAGCAGTTCTTC
TRBJ2-1 TRBV15 TRBD2 CATSSASGTYNEQFF TGTGCCACCAGCAGTGCTAGCGGAACCTACAATGAGCAGTTCTTC
TRBJ2-3 TRBV5-4 TRBD1 CASSKPAGTGGTDTQYF TGTGCCAGCAGCAAACCGGCCGGGACAGGGGGCACAGATACGCAGTATTTT
TRBJ2-2 TRBV5-4 TRBD2 CASSFLAGGNTGELFF TGTGCCAGCAGCTTCTTAGCGGGGGGGAACACCGGGGAGCTGTTTTTT
TRBJ2-5 TRBV7-6 NA CASSATHSTTTETQYF TGTGCCAGCAGCGCCACCCATTCCACCACAACGGAGACCCAGTACTTC
TRBJ2-1 TRBV5-1 NA CASSLEGRAYNEQFF TGCGCCAGCAGCTTGGAGGGCAGGGCCTACAATGAGCAGTTCTTC
TRBJ1-2 TRBV10-3 NA CAISESPGRGNYGYTF TGTGCCATCAGTGAGTCGCCGGGTAGGGGTAACTATGGCTACACCTTC
TRBJ2-5 TRBV15 NA CATSRAIRDQETQYF TGTGCCACCAGCAGAGCCATCAGGGATCAAGAGACCCAGTACTTC
TRBJ1-1 TRBV19 TRBD1 CASSITGTGYTEAFF TGTGCCAGTAGTATCACCGGGACAGGGTACACTGAAGCTTTCTTT
TRBJ2-5 TRBV2 NA CASSGGQREQYF TGTGCCAGCAGTGGAGGGCAAAGGGAGCAGTACTTC
TRBJ2-5 TRBV7-9 NA CASSSAGTPQETQYF TGTGCCAGCAGCTCCGCCGGGACTCCCCAAGAGACCCAGTACTTC